This T cell receptor beta chain was recorded in a study of blood T cell repertoires in COVID-19. Study overall: Samples came from the United States, Italy and Spain, spanning acute and convalescent COVID-19. T cells, B-cell-depleted T cells, or PBMCs supplied cDNA or gDNA.

In the original workflow: By means of reference gene primer amplification, nucleated cell counts were estimated. Assay used: immunoSEQ multiplex PCR; TCRdb lists only in-frame clones, some missing. V and J calls and clone size are given by that table; D and trimming were obtained from the DNA. The data show 240,000 or so clones, approximately 83% seen once. The sequence was obtained from a woman aged 25 to 45 who had recovered from COVID-19. Sequenced input: peripheral blood.

The CDR3 reads CAWSVPPRTGYYEQYF. As DNA, the CDR3 is TGTGCCTGGAGTGTTCCCCCTAGGACAGGCTACTACGAGCAGTACTTC. The V and J genes are TRBV30 and TRBJ2-7, with 7 bases identical to TRBD1. V lost 0 bases, J lost 3 bases, and 11 bases stayed unmatched. This CDR3 has 16 amino acids. CDR1 is GTSNPN and CDR2 is SVGIG in the germline V gene (reference sequence).